This T cell receptor beta chain was captured in a study of OX40 agonist ivuxolimab in advanced cancers. About this clone: Its antigen is still unknown.

The study's findings and limits: Clonal expansion was among the lowest in partial responders at 0.1-3.0 mg/kg, especially CD8+.

Autoimmune disease history or systemic immunosuppression barred patients. Peripheral blood came from all dose cohorts at three timepoints. The CDR3 is made up of 14 amino acids. V was cut by 5 bases and J by 5 bases, with 16 bases left in between. Germline V gene data show CDR1 as MNHEY and CDR2 as SMNVEV (reference sequence). Sequencing used immunoSEQ multiplex PCR; TCRdb keeps in-frame clones, though not all of them. This sample yields 60,000 to 65,000 clones, of which more than 80% are seen a single time; around 2% belongs to the top ten. The origin of this receptor is an adult with an advanced solid tumor such as melanoma, head and neck, liver or kidney cancer. The V call is TRBV27, the J call TRBJ2-7; the D gene is possibly TRBD1 (5 bases). Specimen: CD4+ or CD8+ T cells sorted from blood, collected in a trial of the OX40 agonist ivuxolimab. The CDR3 here is CASSLGVPGDEQYF. The CDR3 bases are TGTGCCAGCAGTCTAGGGGTGCCGGGTGACGAGCAGTACTTC.